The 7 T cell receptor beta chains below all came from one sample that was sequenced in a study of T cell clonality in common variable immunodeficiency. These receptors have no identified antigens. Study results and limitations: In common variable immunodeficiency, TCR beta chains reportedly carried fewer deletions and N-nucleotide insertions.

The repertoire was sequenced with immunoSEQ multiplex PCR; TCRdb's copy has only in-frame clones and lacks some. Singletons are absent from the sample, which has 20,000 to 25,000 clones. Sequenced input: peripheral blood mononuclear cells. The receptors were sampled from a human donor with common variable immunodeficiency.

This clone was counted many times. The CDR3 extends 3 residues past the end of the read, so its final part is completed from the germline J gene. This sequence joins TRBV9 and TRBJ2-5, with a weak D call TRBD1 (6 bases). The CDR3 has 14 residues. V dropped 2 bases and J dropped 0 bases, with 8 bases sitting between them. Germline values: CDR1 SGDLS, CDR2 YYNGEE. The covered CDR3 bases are TGTGCCAGCAGCGTGCAGGGGAACCAAGAGACC. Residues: CASSVQGNQET. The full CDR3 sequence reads CASSVQGNQETQYF.

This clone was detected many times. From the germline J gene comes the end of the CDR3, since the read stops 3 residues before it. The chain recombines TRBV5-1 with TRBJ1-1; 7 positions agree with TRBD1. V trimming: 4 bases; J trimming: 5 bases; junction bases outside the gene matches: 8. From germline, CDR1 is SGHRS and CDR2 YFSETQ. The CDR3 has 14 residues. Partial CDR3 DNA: TGCGCCAGCAGCCCGCGACAGGGAGGTACTGAA. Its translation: CASSPRQGGTE. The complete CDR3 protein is CASSPRQGGTEAFF.

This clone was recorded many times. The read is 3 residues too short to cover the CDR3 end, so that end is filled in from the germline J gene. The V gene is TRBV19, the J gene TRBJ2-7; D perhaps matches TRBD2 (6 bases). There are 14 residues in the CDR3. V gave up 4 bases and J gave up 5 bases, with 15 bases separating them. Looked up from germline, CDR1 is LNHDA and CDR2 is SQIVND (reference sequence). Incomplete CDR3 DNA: TGTGCCAGTAGTACCGGGACTCGGGCCGACGAG. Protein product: CASSTGTRADE. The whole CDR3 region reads CASSTGTRADEQYF.

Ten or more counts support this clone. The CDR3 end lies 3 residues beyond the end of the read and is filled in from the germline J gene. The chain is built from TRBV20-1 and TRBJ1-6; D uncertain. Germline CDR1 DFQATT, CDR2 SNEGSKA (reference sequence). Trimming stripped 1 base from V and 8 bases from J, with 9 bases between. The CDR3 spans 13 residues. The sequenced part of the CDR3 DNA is TGCAGTGCTAGAGTCCTTTCGGATTCACCC. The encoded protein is CSARVLSDSP. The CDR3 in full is CSARVLSDSPLHF.

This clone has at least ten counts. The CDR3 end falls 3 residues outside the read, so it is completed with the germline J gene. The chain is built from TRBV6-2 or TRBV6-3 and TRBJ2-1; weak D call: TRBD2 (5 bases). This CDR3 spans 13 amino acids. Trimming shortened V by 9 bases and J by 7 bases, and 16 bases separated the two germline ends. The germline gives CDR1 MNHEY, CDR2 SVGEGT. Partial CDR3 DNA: TGTGCCAGGCGTTATTCGGGGAATAATGAG. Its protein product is CARRYSGNNE. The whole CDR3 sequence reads CARRYSGNNEQFF.

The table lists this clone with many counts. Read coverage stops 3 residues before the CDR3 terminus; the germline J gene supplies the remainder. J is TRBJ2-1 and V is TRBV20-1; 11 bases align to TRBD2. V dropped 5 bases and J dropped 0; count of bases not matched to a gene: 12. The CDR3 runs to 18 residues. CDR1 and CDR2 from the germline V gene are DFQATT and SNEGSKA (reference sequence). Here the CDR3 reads CSAFSGGASSSSYNEQFF. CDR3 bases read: TGCAGTGCTTTTAGCGGGGGGGCCTCTTCGAGCTCCTACAATGAG.

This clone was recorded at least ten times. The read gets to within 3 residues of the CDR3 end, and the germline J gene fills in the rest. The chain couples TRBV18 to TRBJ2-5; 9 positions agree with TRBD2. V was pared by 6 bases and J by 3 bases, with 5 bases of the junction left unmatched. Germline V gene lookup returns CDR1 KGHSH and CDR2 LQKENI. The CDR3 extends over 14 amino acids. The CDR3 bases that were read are TGTGCCAGCTCCCCGGCGGGGGGGAAAGAGACC. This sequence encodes CASSPAGGKET. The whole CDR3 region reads CASSPAGGKETQYF.